Sequencing of this T cell receptor beta chain was carried out in a study of somatic mutations in cytotoxic T cells in rheumatoid arthritis. Profiling relied on immunoSEQ multiplex PCR, and the TCRdb table lists in-frame clones only, not all of them. Of over 15,000 clones listed, 81% are singletons. The receptor was isolated from an adult with rheumatoid arthritis. The sample consisted of CD8+ T cells sorted from blood.

CDR3 nucleotides: TGTGCCAGCGGCGTCCCGGGACTGAGCGGGGAGCTGTTTTTT. The encoded protein is CASGVPGLSGELFF. The chain recombines TRBV11-2 with TRBJ2-2, with D maybe TRBD2 (6 bases). Trimming removed 8 bases at V and 7 bases at J, with 17 bases between. Per the germline V gene, CDR1 is SGHAT and CDR2 is FQNNGV. CDR3 length equals 14 residues.